This T cell receptor beta chain was observed in a study of cytomegalovirus exposure and HLA in healthy donors (dated by TCRdb to 2015 to 2018). Regarding the complete study: According to a later analysis, the roughly 130 validation repertoires were produced on the same platform as the 666 repertoires of the first cohort. The study aimed to test whether cataloging public T cell receptors could reveal signatures of past pathogen exposure. Along with the roughly 700-subject first cohort, a separate validation cohort of 120 different subjects was used. To predict cytomegalovirus infection status, the study combined high-throughput TCR immunosequencing, statistical association of individual TCRs with disease status, and machine learning. Overall study results and their limits: The study listed 150 to 200 TCR beta chains as associated with cytomegalovirus. The classifier was reported to diagnose cytomegalovirus status with high specificity and sensitivity in both the original and validation cohorts. Across donors, most TCR sequences were observed very rarely, whereas some public TCRs were present in many individuals. Subsequent analysis determined that TCRs grouped into clusters in the first cohort also showed a tendency toward co-occurrence across the 130 or so validation repertoires, and 85% to 95% of cluster scores exceeded 0. All 120 or so repertoires were used to score co-occurrence in the validation cohort in a later analysis, because that analysis had no HLA typing for the cohort. In vitro tests confirmed that a few of the cytomegalovirus-associated TCR beta chains recognize cytomegalovirus antigens. It was suggested by the authors that the approach could potentially be generalized to other disease states and immunological phenotypes.

Trimming leaves V shorter by 7 bases and J shorter by 1 base, with the junction holding 9 bases beyond the gene matches. For CDR1 and CDR2, the germline V gene lists MDHEN and SYDVKM. The CDR3 spans 16 residues, from the cysteine through the phenylalanine. Only CDR3 DNA is held: 48 bases, read in frame from base 1. Notes on this clone: Its antigen is not yet known. Base qualities are not at hand, and no much larger clone is one base apart.

Separate from the roughly 660-subject first cohort, the validation cohort of roughly 130 subjects was the group to which the donors belonged. The method was the immunoSEQ multiplex PCR assay. In the original analysis: To diagnose cytomegalovirus status from the catalog of TCR beta chain sequences, a statistical classification framework was built. TCRdb mirrors the immuneACCESS table, restricted to in-frame sequences. Some clones are absent from its copies; in checked studies, under half trace to an unresolved V gene, and the reason for the others is unknown. V and J calls and clone size are copied from that table; D and trimming were computed from the DNA. The sample contains over 150,000 clones, around 84% of them found a single time. Around 2.1% of the sample rests with the top ten.

This sequence uses TRBV28 and TRBJ2-3; TRBD2 matches 9 bases in the middle. The sample consisted of PBMCs. This clonotype originated in a human donor in good health. The CDR3 protein sequence reads: CASTIGRTSGTDTQYF. The DNA sequence reads TGTGCCAGCACCATCGGGAGGACTAGCGGCACAGATACGCAGTATTTT.